The clone carrying this T cell receptor beta chain was detected a few times. Antigen specificity is unknown. This specimen comes from a study of T cells in Graves' hyperthyroidism and ophthalmopathy. General study points: In simple terms, a model built on 13 V-J features told ophthalmopathy apart from stable hyperthyroidism.

What was amplified from RNA transcripts were TCR beta CDR3 regions. When the TCR CDR3 underwent first-round RT-PCR, the HTBI primer set was used. MiXCR, run by TCRdb on the multiplex PCR reads, gives a single entry per CDR3 protein. Found here are roughly 740,000 distinct CDR3 sequences, around 15% of them singletons; the top ten hold under 8.5%. The clonotype comes from a man younger than 30 with Graves' hyperthyroidism. The material sequenced was blood.

The CDR3 is CSAREDETGNQPQHF. The CDR3 DNA follows: TGCAGTGCTAGAGAGGATGAGACAGGGAATCAGCCCCAGCATTTT. The chain joins TRBV20-1 to TRBJ1-5, with 7 nucleotides matching TRBD1. This CDR3 has 15 residues. From germline, CDR1 is DFQATT and CDR2 SNEGSKA (reference sequence). The trim removed 0 bases at V and 4 bases at J, leaving 6 bases unmatched.